Listed below are T cell receptor beta chains from one sample, sequenced in a study of T cells after posttransplantation cyclophosphamide. The table came from immunoSEQ multiplex PCR; TCRdb's copy has only in-frame clones and leaves some out. The table records roughly 45,000 clones without singletons, the ten largest covering over 2%. Sequenced: PBMCs. The receptors here all came from a man aged 40-49 years in good health, CMV-negative, and a related stem cell transplant donor. The CDR3 runs from the conserved cysteine through the conserved F or W. The order of the fields is V gene, D gene, J gene, clone size, CDR3 protein, CDR3 DNA. The D gene is left open where the match is weak. Rows may omit the clone size; those that give it use once, few, many or a size class.

TRBV28	.	TRBJ1-6	many	CASSFGSPLHF	TGTGCCAGCAGTTTCGGTTCACCCCTCCACTTT
TRBV7-9	TRBD2	TRBJ2-7	many	CASSLSGSSYEQYF	TGTGCCAGCAGCTTAAGCGGGAGCTCCTACGAGCAGTACTTC
TRBV29-1	.	TRBJ1-1	many	CSVGGVNTEAFF	TGCAGCGTTGGGGGGGTGAACACTGAAGCTTTCTTT
TRBV12-5	.	TRBJ1-1	few	CASGSHFSRREIYTEAFF	TGTGCTAGTGGTTCCCACTTCTCACGCAGGGAAATCTACACTGAAGCTTTCTTC
TRBV18	.	TRBJ2-4	many	CASSSTAKNIQYF	TGTGCCAGCTCGAGCACAGCCAAAAACATTCAGTACTTC
TRBV2	TRBD1	TRBJ1-5	many	CASSGPGQKNQPQHF	TGTGCCAGCAGTGGGCCGGGACAGAAAAATCAGCCCCAGCATTTT
TRBV7-8	TRBD2	TRBJ2-4	many	CASSLGWTSGLGDQNIQYF	TGTGCCAGCAGCTTAGGTTGGACTAGCGGTTTGGGGGACCAAAACATTCAGTACTTC
TRBV27	.	TRBJ2-7	many	CASTSGAYEQYF	TGTGCCAGCACCTCGGGGGCCTACGAGCAGTACTTC
TRBV7-2	.	TRBJ1-1	many	CASSLGYRANTEAFF	TGTGCCAGCAGCTTAGGATACAGGGCGAACACTGAAGCTTTCTTT
TRBV6-6	TRBD1	TRBJ1-2	few	CASSSTGDDYGYTF	TGTGCCAGCAGTTCGACAGGGGACGACTATGGCTACACCTTC
TRBV9	TRBD2	TRBJ2-3	many	CASSVVLAGGPRDTQYF	TGTGCCAGCAGCGTGGTACTAGCGGGAGGGCCTCGAGATACGCAGTATTTT
TRBV5-1	TRBD2	TRBJ2-1	many	CASSWTTSGSLNEQFF	TGCGCCAGCAGCTGGACCACTAGCGGGAGCTTAAATGAGCAGTTCTTC
TRBV2	.	TRBJ1-2	many	CASSEAWQSYYTF	TGTGCCAGCAGTGAAGCGTGGCAAAGTTACTACACCTTC
TRBV28	TRBD2	TRBJ2-1	many	CASSPRLAINEQFF	TGTGCCAGCTCCCCGAGACTAGCGATCAATGAGCAGTTCTTC
TRBV2	.	TRBJ2-2	many	CASRDEIHTGTGELFF	TGTGCCAGCAGGGATGAGATTCATACAGGCACCGGGGAGCTGTTTTTT
TRBV19	TRBD1	TRBJ2-7	many	CASSIVQGAGYEQYF	TGTGCCAGTAGTATAGTTCAGGGGGCAGGCTACGAGCAGTACTTC
TRBV6-5	.	TRBJ2-1	.	CASSDLSKRKQFF	TGTGCCAGCAGTGACCTGTCTAAGCGTAAGCAGTTCTTC
TRBV19	.	TRBJ2-7	many	CASSSGVTGEQYF	TGTGCCAGTAGTTCCGGGGTTACGGGGGAGCAGTACTTC
TRBV7-9	.	TRBJ1-2	many	CASSLGRGLHTF	TGTGCCAGCAGCTTAGGGCGGGGGCTTCACACCTTC
TRBV29-1	TRBD1	TRBJ2-7	many	CSVEEGTGRYEQYF	TGCAGCGTTGAAGAGGGGACAGGGCGCTACGAGCAGTACTTC
TRBV5-6	.	TRBJ2-7	many	CASSSGSFGEQYF	TGTGCCAGCAGCTCGGGTTCGTTTGGCGAGCAGTACTTC
TRBV6-6	TRBD2	TRBJ2-7	many	CASSLAGGPTNEQYF	TGTGCCAGCAGTCTAGCGGGAGGGCCCACCAACGAGCAGTACTTC
TRBV6-5	.	TRBJ1-2	many	CASSKQGSYGYTF	TGTGCCAGCAGCAAACAGGGATCCTATGGCTACACCTTC
TRBV18	TRBD2	TRBJ2-3	.	CASSVLAGDTDTQYF	TGTGCCAGCTCAGTCCTAGCGGGAGATACAGATACGCAGTATTTT
TRBV11-1	.	TRBJ2-5	many	CASSLAYSHQETQYF	TGTGCCAGCAGCTTAGCGTACTCACACCAAGAGACCCAGTACTTC
TRBV15	.	TRBJ2-2	many	CATKGPDTGELFF	TGTGCCACCAAGGGGCCAGACACCGGGGAGCTGTTTTTT
TRBV2	TRBD1	TRBJ1-5	many	CASSHEGQKNQPQHF	TGTGCCAGCAGCCATGAGGGACAGAAAAATCAGCCCCAGCATTTT
TRBV6-1	TRBD1	TRBJ1-4	many	CASRGQLATNEKLFF	TGTGCCAGCAGGGGACAGCTTGCAACTAATGAAAAACTGTTTTTT
TRBV5-6	TRBD1	TRBJ1-2	many	CASSYGTGHGYTF	TGTGCCAGCAGCTACGGGACAGGGCATGGCTACACCTTC
TRBV23-1	.	TRBJ2-7	many	CASDEQYF	TGCGCCTCCGACGAGCAGTACTTC
TRBV6-5	TRBD1	TRBJ2-1	many	CASSVQGGNEQFF	TGTGCCAGCAGTGTACAGGGGGGCAATGAGCAGTTCTTC
TRBV4-3	TRBD2	TRBJ2-7	many	CASSPRGTSGTGEQYF	TGCGCCAGCAGCCCCCGGGGGACTAGCGGGACAGGGGAGCAGTACTTC
TRBV5-1	.	TRBJ2-7	many	CASSLLGGQTYEQYF	TGCGCCAGCAGCTTATTAGGAGGCCAAACCTACGAGCAGTACTTC
TRBV5-6	.	TRBJ1-1	many	CASSLFNSHGNTEAFF	TGTGCCAGCAGCTTGTTTAACAGCCATGGGAACACTGAAGCTTTCTTT
TRBV4-1	TRBD2	TRBJ2-5	.	CASSQEGAGPVEQYF	TGCGCCAGCAGCCAAGAGGGAGCGGGGCCTGTGGAGCAGTACTTC
TRBV1	.	TRBJ2-7	many	CTSSQLRGFNAYEQYF	TGCACCAGCAGCCAACTCAGGGGTTTTAACGCCTACGAGCAGTACTTC
TRBV7-9	TRBD1	TRBJ2-5	few	CASSLGDRGRGQYF	TGTGCCAGCAGCTTAGGGGACAGGGGGCGCGGGCAGTACTTC
TRBV11-2	.	TRBJ2-5	many	CASSLGPQETQYF	TGTGCCAGCAGCTTAGGGCCCCAAGAGACCCAGTACTTC
TRBV10-3	.	TRBJ2-3	many	CATARGWTDTQYF	TGTGCCACCGCACGGGGATGGACAGATACGCAGTATTTT
TRBV4-1	.	TRBJ1-1	many	CASKGAEWHLEAFF	TGCGCCAGCAAAGGGGCCGAATGGCATCTCGAAGCTTTCTTT
TRBV7-9	TRBD1	TRBJ2-1	many	CASSMTGGDYNEQFF	TGTGCCAGCAGCATGACAGGGGGCGATTACAATGAGCAGTTCTTC
TRBV27	.	TRBJ2-7	many	CASSLSSFYEQYF	TGTGCCAGCAGTTTATCGTCGTTCTACGAGCAGTACTTC
TRBV5-1	.	TRBJ2-7	many	CASSLVPEQDISHF	TGCGCCAGCAGCTTGGTACCGGAACAGGATATCTCGCACTTC
TRBV6-5	.	TRBJ2-7	few	CASSATYEQYF	TGTGCCAGCAGTGCGACATACGAGCAGTACTTC
TRBV7-9	TRBD1	TRBJ1-2	many	CASSLAGTGDGYTF	TGTGCCAGCAGCTTAGCCGGGACAGGGGACGGCTACACCTTC
TRBV6-6	TRBD1	TRBJ1-2	few	CASSPDRAGYGYTF	TGTGCCAGCAGTCCCGACAGGGCGGGCTATGGCTACACCTTC